The T cell receptor (beta chain) under discussion was sequenced for a study of blood T cell repertoires in COVID-19. Study information: Nucleic acid was either cDNA or gDNA, and it came from T cells, B-cell-depleted T cells, or PBMCs.

The CDR3 has 13 residues. After removal of 6 bases from V and 6 bases from J, the junction contained 2 bases not matched to a gene. Per germline, CDR1 MDHEN and CDR2 SYDVKM. The sample holds one count of this clone. The table came from immunoSEQ multiplex PCR; TCRdb's copy has only in-frame clones and leaves some out. The sample carries roughly 150,000 clones, 88% recorded once. This rearrangement joins TRBV28 to TRBJ2-1; 10 bases are shared with TRBD2. Sequenced sample: peripheral blood. This TCR came from a man between 45 and 60 years old who had recovered from COVID-19. CDR3 bases: TGTGCCAGCAGCAGCGGGAGGGCCAATGAGCAGTTCTTC. Translation gives CASSSGRANEQFF.